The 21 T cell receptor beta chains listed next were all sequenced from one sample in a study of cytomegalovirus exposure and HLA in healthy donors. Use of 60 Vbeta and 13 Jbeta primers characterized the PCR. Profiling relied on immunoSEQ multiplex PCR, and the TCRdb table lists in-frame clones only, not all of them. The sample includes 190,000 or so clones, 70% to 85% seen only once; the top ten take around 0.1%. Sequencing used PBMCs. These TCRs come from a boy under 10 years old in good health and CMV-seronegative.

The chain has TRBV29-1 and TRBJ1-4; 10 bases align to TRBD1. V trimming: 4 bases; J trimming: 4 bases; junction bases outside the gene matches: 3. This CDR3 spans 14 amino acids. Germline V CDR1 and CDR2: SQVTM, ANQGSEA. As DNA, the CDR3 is TGCAGCGTTGGACAGGGGGCCCATAATGAAAAACTGTTTTTT. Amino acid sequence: CSVGQGAHNEKLFF.

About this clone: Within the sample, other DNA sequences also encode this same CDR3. The CDR3 reads CASRDTGKGISGNTIYF. DNA of the CDR3: TGTGCCAGCAGGGATACAGGGAAAGGTATCTCTGGAAACACCATATATTTT. This sequence joins TRBV7-9 and TRBJ1-3; D is possibly TRBD1 (6 bases). Germline-derived CDR1 and CDR2 are SEHNR and FQNEAQ (reference sequence). The germline V and J ends were trimmed by 6 bases and 0 bases, with 18 bases remaining between them. CDR3 length: 17 amino acids.

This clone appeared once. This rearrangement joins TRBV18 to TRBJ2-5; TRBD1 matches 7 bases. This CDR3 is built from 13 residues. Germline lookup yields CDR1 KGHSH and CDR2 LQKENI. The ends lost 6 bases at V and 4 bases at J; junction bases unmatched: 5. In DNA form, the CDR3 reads TGTGCCAGCTCGAACTCAGGGGGAGAGACCCAGTACTTC. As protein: CASSNSGGETQYF.

The DNA for the CDR3 is TGCAGCGTTGACGGCCTAACAGAATACACAGATACGCAGTATTTT. It is translated as CSVDGLTEYTDTQYF. The rearrangement links TRBV29-1 to TRBJ2-3; D is ambiguous. This CDR3 is built from 15 residues. CDR1 and CDR2 (germline): SQVTM, ANQGSEA. The V gene lost 3 bases and the J gene lost 2 bases, with 15 bases spanning the gap.

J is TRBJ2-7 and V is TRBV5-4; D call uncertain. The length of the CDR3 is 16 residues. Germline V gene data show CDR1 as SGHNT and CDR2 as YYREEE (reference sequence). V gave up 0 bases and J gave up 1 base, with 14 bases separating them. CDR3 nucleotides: TGTGCCAGCAGCTTGGGAGGTGTCAGTGCATCCTACGAGCAGTACTTC. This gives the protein CASSLGGVSASYEQYF.

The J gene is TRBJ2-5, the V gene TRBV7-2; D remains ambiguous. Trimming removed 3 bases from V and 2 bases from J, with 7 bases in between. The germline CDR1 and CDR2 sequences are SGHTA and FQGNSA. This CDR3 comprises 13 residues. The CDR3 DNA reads TGTGCCAGCAGCTTGGTCCGGCAAGAGACCCAGTACTTC. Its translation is CASSLVRQETQYF. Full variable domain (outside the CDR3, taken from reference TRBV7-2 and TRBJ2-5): GAGVSQSPSNKVTEKGKDVELRCDPISGHTALYWYRQSLGQGLEFLIYFQGNSAPDKSGLPSDRFSAERTGGSVSTLTIQRTQQEDSAVYLCASSLVRQETQYFGPGTRLLVL.

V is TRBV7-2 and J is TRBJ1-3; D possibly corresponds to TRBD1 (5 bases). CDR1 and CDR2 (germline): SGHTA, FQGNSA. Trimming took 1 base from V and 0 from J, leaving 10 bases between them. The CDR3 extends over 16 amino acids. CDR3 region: CASSLDRPLSGNTIYF. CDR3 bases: TGTGCCAGCAGCTTAGACAGGCCTCTCTCTGGAAACACCATATATTTT.

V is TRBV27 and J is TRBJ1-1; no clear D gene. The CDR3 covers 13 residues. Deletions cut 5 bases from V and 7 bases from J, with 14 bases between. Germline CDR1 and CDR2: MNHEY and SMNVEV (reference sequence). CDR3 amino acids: CASSPHTAYEAFF. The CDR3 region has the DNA TGTGCCAGCAGTCCCCACACCGCATATGAAGCTTTCTTT.

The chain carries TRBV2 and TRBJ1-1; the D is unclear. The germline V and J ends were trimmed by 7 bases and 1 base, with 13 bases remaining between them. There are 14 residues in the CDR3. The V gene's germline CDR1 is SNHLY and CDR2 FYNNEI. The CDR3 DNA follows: TGTGCCAGCACGGGTGTCCAGAGGAACACTGAAGCTTTCTTT. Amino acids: CASTGVQRNTEAFF.

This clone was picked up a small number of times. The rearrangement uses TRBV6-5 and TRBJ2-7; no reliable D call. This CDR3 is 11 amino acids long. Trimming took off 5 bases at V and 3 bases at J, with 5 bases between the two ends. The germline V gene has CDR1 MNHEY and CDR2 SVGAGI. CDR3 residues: CASSQNYEQYF. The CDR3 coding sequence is TGTGCCAGCAGTCAAAACTACGAGCAGTACTTC.

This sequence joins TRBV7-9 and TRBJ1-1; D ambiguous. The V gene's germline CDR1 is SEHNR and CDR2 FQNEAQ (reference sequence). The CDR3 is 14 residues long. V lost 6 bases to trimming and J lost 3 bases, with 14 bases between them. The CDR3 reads CASSPGGADTEAFF. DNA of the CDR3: TGTGCCAGCAGTCCCGGTGGAGCGGACACTGAAGCTTTCTTT.

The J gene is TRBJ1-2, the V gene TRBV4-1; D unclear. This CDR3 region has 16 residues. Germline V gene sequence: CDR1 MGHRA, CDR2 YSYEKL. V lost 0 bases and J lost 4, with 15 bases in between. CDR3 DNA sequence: TGCGCCAGCAGCCAAGATGTTACCGCTACCACCTATGGCTACACCTTC. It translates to CASSQDVTATTYGYTF.

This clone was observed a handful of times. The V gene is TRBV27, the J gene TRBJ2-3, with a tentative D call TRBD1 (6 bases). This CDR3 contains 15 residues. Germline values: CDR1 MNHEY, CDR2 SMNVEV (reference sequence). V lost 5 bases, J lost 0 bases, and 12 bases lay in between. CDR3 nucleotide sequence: TGTGCCAGCAGTCCCCGGGGACATAGCACAGATACGCAGTATTTT. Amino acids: CASSPRGHSTDTQYF.

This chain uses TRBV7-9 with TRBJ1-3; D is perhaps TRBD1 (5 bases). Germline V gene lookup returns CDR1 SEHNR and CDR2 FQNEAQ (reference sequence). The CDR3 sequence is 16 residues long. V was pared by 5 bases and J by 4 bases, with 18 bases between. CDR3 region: CASSTHRLGRGNTIYF. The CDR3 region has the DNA TGTGCCAGCAGCACCCACCGTTTGGGGCGCGGAAACACCATATATTTT.

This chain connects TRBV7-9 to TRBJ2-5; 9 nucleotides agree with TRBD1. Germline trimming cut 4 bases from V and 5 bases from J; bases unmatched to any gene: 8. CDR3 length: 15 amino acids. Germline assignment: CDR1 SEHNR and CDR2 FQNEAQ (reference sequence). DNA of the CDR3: TGTGCCAGCAGCTCTACATACAGGGGGCACGAGACCCAGTACTTC. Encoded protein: CASSSTYRGHETQYF.

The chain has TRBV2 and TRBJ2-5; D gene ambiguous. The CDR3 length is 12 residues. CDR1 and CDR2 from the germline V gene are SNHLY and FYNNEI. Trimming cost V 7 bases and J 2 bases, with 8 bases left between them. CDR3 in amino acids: CASTKQQETQYF. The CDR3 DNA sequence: TGTGCCAGCACGAAACAGCAAGAGACCCAGTACTTC. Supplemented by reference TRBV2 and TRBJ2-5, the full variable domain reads EPEVTQTPSHQVTQMGQEVILRCVPISNHLYFYWYRQILGQKVEFLVSFYNNEISEKSEIFDDQFSVERPDGSNFTLKIRSTKLEDSAMYFCASTKQQETQYFGPGTRLLVL.

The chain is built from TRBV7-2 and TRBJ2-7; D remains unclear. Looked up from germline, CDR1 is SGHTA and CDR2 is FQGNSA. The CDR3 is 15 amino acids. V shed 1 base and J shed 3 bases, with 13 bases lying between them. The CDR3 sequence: CASSLGAGPFYEQYF. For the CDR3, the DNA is TGTGCCAGCAGCTTAGGAGCTGGGCCGTTCTACGAGCAGTACTTC.

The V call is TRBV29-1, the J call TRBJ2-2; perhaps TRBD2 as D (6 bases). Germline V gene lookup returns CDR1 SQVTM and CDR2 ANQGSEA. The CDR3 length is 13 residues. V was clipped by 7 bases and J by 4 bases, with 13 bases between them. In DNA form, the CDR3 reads TGCAGCGCGGAGTCCGGGAGCACCGGGGAGCTGTTTTTT. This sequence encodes CSAESGSTGELFF.

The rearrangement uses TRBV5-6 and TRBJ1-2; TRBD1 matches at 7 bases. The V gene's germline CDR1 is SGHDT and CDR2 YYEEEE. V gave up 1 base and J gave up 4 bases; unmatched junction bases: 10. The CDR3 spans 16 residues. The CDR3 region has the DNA TGTGCCAGCAGCTTGTGGAAGGGACAGACCCTCTATGGCTACACCTTC. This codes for CASSLWKGQTLYGYTF.

CDR3 sequence: CASRAITGRFNEKLFF. For the CDR3, the DNA is TGTGCCAGCAGGGCGATCACAGGGCGATTTAATGAAAAACTGTTTTTT. The V gene is TRBV27, the J gene TRBJ1-4, with a possible D match to TRBD1 (6 bases). From germline, CDR1 is MNHEY and CDR2 SMNVEV (reference sequence). V was clipped by 6 bases and J by 4 bases, with 18 bases between them. This CDR3 has 16 residues.

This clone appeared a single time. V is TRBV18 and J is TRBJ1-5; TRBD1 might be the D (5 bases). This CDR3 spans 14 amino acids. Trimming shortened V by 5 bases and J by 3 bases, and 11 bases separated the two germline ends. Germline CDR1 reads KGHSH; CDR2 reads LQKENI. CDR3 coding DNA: TGTGCCAGCTCATCTACAGGACCCAATCAGCCCCAGCATTTT. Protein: CASSSTGPNQPQHF.